This TCR beta chain appears in the sequencing data of a study of blood T cell repertoires in COVID-19. Study-level background: Nucleic acid was either cDNA or gDNA, and it came from T cells, B-cell-depleted T cells, or PBMCs.

Profiled with immunoSEQ multiplex PCR; TCRdb holds only in-frame clones, not every one. The table lists 100,000 to 150,000 clones, around 76% of them singletons, with over 4.5% in the top ten. The count of this clone is one. This CDR3 is 13 amino acids long. The V end was cut by 2 bases, the J end by 5 bases, with 10 bases between. The receptor was isolated from a man in his fifties or sixties with acute or convalescent COVID-19. Sequenced material: peripheral blood. The chain links TRBV12-3 or TRBV12-4 to TRBJ2-7, with D maybe TRBD2 (5 bases). The CDR3 sequence is CASSLPSSDEQYF. The DNA of the CDR3 is TGTGCCAGCAGTTTACCTAGCTCAGACGAGCAGTACTTC.